One and the same sample provided the 25 T cell receptor beta chains below, sequenced in a study of OX40 agonist ivuxolimab in advanced cancers. Repertoires were generated with immunoSEQ multiplex PCR, while TCRdb's copy carries only in-frame clones and drops some. The sample shows about 120,000 clones, around 91% of them seen only once. The sample here was CD4+ or CD8+ T cells sorted from blood, taken in a trial of the OX40 agonist ivuxolimab. These receptors all stem from an adult with an advanced solid tumor such as melanoma, head and neck, liver or kidney cancer.

The chain uses TRBV7-8 and TRBJ2-5; 8 nucleotides match TRBD1. Germline values: CDR1 SGHVS, CDR2 FQNEAQ. V was clipped by 5 bases and J by 5 bases; unmatched bases: 10. The CDR3 has 15 amino acids. The CDR3: CASSTDRGWGETQYF. The DNA for the CDR3 is TGTGCCAGCAGCACAGACAGGGGTTGGGGGGAGACCCAGTACTTC.

The chain uses TRBV7-2 and TRBJ2-2; weak D call: TRBD1 (6 bases). V was clipped by 6 bases and J by 1 base, with 12 bases between them. This CDR3 spans 15 amino acids. The germline gives CDR1 SGHTA, CDR2 FQGNSA. As DNA, the CDR3 is TGTGCCAGCAGTAGGGGGACATTGAACACCGGGGAGCTGTTTTTT. This codes for CASSRGTLNTGELFF.

This chain uses TRBV30 with TRBJ2-3; possibly TRBD1 for D (6 bases). The ends were cut back, 3 bases at V and 4 bases at J, with 26 bases in the middle. There are 18 residues in the CDR3. Germline lookup yields CDR1 GTSNPN and CDR2 SVGIG (reference sequence). The CDR3 nucleotides are TGTGCCTGGAGGAACCCGAGAGGACAGCCCGGTGGTCCAGATACGCAGTATTTT. Its translation: CAWRNPRGQPGGPDTQYF.

The J gene is TRBJ1-1, the V gene TRBV20-1; D remains unclear. The length of the CDR3 is 11 residues. The V gene lost 1 base and the J gene lost 10 bases, with 10 bases spanning the gap. Germline V CDR1 and CDR2: DFQATT, SNEGSKA (reference sequence). CDR3: CSARAPGSAFF. As DNA, the CDR3 is TGCAGTGCTAGAGCCCCGGGTTCAGCTTTCTTT.

This chain joins TRBV28 and TRBJ1-1; D is possibly TRBD1 (6 bases). With 2 bases removed from V and 0 bases from J, the gap between germline ends came to 16 bases. The V gene's germline CDR1 is MDHEN and CDR2 SYDVKM. This CDR3 is built from 17 residues. The CDR3 loop is CASSLIGRGGLNTEAFF. CDR3 in DNA: TGTGCCAGCAGTTTAATCGGCAGGGGAGGTCTGAACACTGAAGCTTTCTTT.

The V and J genes are TRBV2 and TRBJ2-1; 7 positions agree with TRBD2. The CDR3 is 13 residues long. V trimming: 4 bases; J trimming: 8 bases; junction bases outside the gene matches: 5. Germline V gene data show CDR1 as SNHLY and CDR2 as FYNNEI. CDR3: CASSVRGGDEQFF. The CDR3 DNA sequence: TGTGCCAGCAGTGTCCGGGGAGGGGATGAGCAGTTCTTC.

This clone showed up just once. Other nucleotide sequences in the sample specify the same CDR3. The CDR3, as DNA: TGTGCCAGCAGCTTAGGGGGACTATCCCAAGAGACCCAGTACTTC. Protein: CASSLGGLSQETQYF. This chain links TRBV7-2 with TRBJ2-5; TRBD2 aligns across 7 bases. With V trimmed by 1 base and J by 1 base, 3 bases remained unmatched. Germline CDR1 reads SGHTA; CDR2 reads FQGNSA. The CDR3 is 15 residues long.

CDR3 sequence reads: CASSTNSGTSSEQFF. CDR3 coding DNA: TGTGCCAGCAGCACCAACTCCGGGACTAGCAGTGAGCAGTTCTTC. The rearrangement uses TRBV5-6 and TRBJ2-1; 9 bases are shared with TRBD2. The CDR3 is made up of 15 amino acids. V was clipped by 4 bases and J by 9 bases; unmatched bases: 11. Germline CDR1 SGHDT, CDR2 YYEEEE.

The chain combines TRBV7-2 with TRBJ2-1; 12 nucleotides align to TRBD1. Per germline, CDR1 SGHTA and CDR2 FQGNSA. This CDR3 region has 16 residues. Trimming removed 0 bases from V and 7 bases from J; junction bases left unmatched: 4. Here the CDR3 reads CASSLALGQGANEQFF. The CDR3 DNA reads as TGTGCCAGCAGCTTAGCGTTGGGACAGGGGGCAAATGAGCAGTTCTTC.

This clone has a single count. The chain recombines TRBV14 with TRBJ2-1, with D perhaps matching TRBD1 (6 bases). This CDR3 is built from 17 residues. Germline V gene sequence: CDR1 SGHDN, CDR2 FVKESK. V was shortened by 3 bases and J by 6 bases, with 21 bases between the two germline ends. CDR3 in DNA: TGTGCCAGCAGCCAGGCACCTCGAGGGGGTCGAGGCAATGAGCAGTTCTTC. Protein: CASSQAPRGGRGNEQFF.

The chain recombines TRBV4-3 with TRBJ2-3; 9 positions match TRBD2. Looked up from germline, CDR1 is LGHNA and CDR2 is YSLEER. The CDR3 sequence is 17 residues long. V gave up 4 bases and J gave up 0 bases; unmatched junction bases: 8. Here the CDR3 reads CASSRTYSGGSTDTQYF. The DNA for the CDR3 is TGCGCCAGCAGCCGAACGTATAGCGGGGGAAGCACAGATACGCAGTATTTT.

V gene TRBV7-3 combines with J gene TRBJ2-5, with D perhaps matching TRBD1 (5 bases). Germline V CDR1 and CDR2: SGHTA, FQGTGA. V was shortened by 5 bases and J by 4 bases, with 11 bases between the two germline ends. The CDR3 loop spans 13 amino acids. Written as DNA, the CDR3 is TGTGCCAGCAGCCTACATGGGGCAGAGACCCAGTACTTC. This sequence encodes CASSLHGAETQYF. Based on the CDR3 plus reference TRBV7-3 and TRBJ2-5, the full variable domain is GAGVSQTPSNKVTEKGKYVELRCDPISGHTALYWYRQSLGQGPEFLIYFQGTGAADDSGLPNDRFFAVRPEGSVSTLKIQRTERGDSAVYLCASSLHGAETQYFGPGTRLLVL.

The CDR3 DNA follows: TGTGCCAGCAGCTCCCGGGGGGGTAATACGCAGTATTTT. Translated: CASSSRGGNTQYF. This chain connects TRBV11-3 to TRBJ2-3, with 8 bases aligning to TRBD2. The CDR3 sequence is 13 residues long. V shed 4 bases, J shed 7 bases, and the junction held 4 bases outside the gene matches. CDR1 and CDR2 (germline): SGHNT, YENEEA.

This clone was counted once. The rearrangement joins TRBV7-2 to TRBJ2-6; D not certain. There are 17 residues in the CDR3. V gave up 3 bases and J gave up 0 bases, with 12 bases separating them. The germline V gene encodes CDR1 SGHTA and CDR2 FQGNSA. The chain's CDR3 is CASSLARPGSGANVLTF. The CDR3 DNA reads as TGTGCCAGCAGCTTGGCCAGACCAGGCTCTGGGGCCAACGTCCTGACTTTC.

CDR3 region: CSVVPSTDTQYF. CDR3 nucleotide sequence: TGCAGCGTTGTTCCCAGCACAGATACGCAGTATTTT. The rearrangement joins TRBV29-1 to TRBJ2-3; the D is unclear. The CDR3 has 12 residues. The V and J ends lost 4 bases and 0 bases respectively, with 5 bases between them. Germline V gene sequence: CDR1 SQVTM, CDR2 ANQGSEA.

V is TRBV27 and J is TRBJ2-7; 10 nucleotides align to TRBD2. V trimming: 5 bases; J trimming: 3 bases; junction bases outside the gene matches: 7. CDR1 and CDR2 (germline): MNHEY, SMNVEV (reference sequence). This CDR3 is built from 15 residues. CDR3 coding DNA: TGTGCCAGCAGTGAGGTAGCGGGGGGCCACTACGAGCAGTACTTC. It is translated as CASSEVAGGHYEQYF.

The chain employs TRBV7-8 and TRBJ1-6; no firm D call. The CDR3 runs 16 residues. Trimming took off 1 base at V and 6 bases at J, with 13 bases between the two ends. Germline V gene lookup returns CDR1 SGHVS and CDR2 FQNEAQ. The DNA of the CDR3 is TGTGCCAGCAGCTTAGGTTCAGGAGCGGGTAATTCACCCCTCCACTTT. Translated: CASSLGSGAGNSPLHF.

The chain has TRBV5-4 and TRBJ1-3; 10 bases align to TRBD1. The CDR3 has 15 amino acids. CDR1 and CDR2 (germline): SGHNT, YYREEE (reference sequence). J gave up 3 bases and V 4 bases, and 4 bases lay outside the gene matches. CDR3: CASSRGTGDGNTIYF. The CDR3 DNA reads TGTGCCAGCAGCAGAGGGACAGGGGATGGAAACACCATATATTTT.

V and J are TRBV7-2 and TRBJ1-3; D gene uncertain. Trimming shortened V by 5 bases and J by 0 bases, and 11 bases separated the two germline ends. The CDR3 consists of 15 residues. Germline V gene lookup returns CDR1 SGHTA and CDR2 FQGNSA. The CDR3 region has the DNA TGTGCCAGCAGCCGGACGGTGGTCTCTGGAAACACCATATATTTT. Encoded protein: CASSRTVVSGNTIYF.

The chain combines TRBV7-2 with TRBJ2-3, with 9 nucleotides matching TRBD2. Germline trimming cut 1 base from V and 8 bases from J; bases unmatched to any gene: 7. Looked up from germline, CDR1 is SGHTA and CDR2 is FQGNSA. The CDR3 contains 15 residues. This CDR3 reads CASSLDAGGPVTQYF. CDR3 nucleotides: TGTGCCAGCAGCTTAGACGCGGGGGGGCCTGTTACGCAGTATTTT.

The chain carries TRBV29-1 and TRBJ1-3; D gene ambiguous. The CDR3 has 12 amino acids. Germline V CDR1 and CDR2: SQVTM, ANQGSEA. V was pared by 1 base and J by 3 bases, with 4 bases between. CDR3 DNA: TGCAGCGTTGAAGGTCTTGGAAACACCATATATTTT. Encoded protein: CSVEGLGNTIYF.

The chain combines TRBV30 with TRBJ1-5; D is unresolved. The CDR3 covers 13 residues. Trimming stripped 2 bases from V and 0 bases from J, with 5 bases between. Germline assignment: CDR1 GTSNPN and CDR2 SVGIG (reference sequence). CDR3 nucleotide sequence: TGTGCCTGGAGTCCGGATAGCAATCAGCCCCAGCATTTT. It specifies CAWSPDSNQPQHF.

The chain links TRBV9 to TRBJ2-7; perhaps TRBD2 as D (5 bases). CDR1 SGDLS and CDR2 YYNGEE come from the germline V gene. Trimming left V 0 bases short and J 5 bases short, with 21 bases between. The CDR3 spans 17 residues. Written as DNA, the CDR3 is TGTGCCAGCAGCGTAGGTTTGGGTGGGCAGGAGGTCCACGAGCAGTACTTC. The encoded protein is CASSVGLGGQEVHEQYF.

The gene calls are TRBV5-4 and TRBJ1-2; possible D gene TRBD1, 6 bases. In germline, CDR1 is SGHNT, CDR2 YYREEE (reference sequence). There are 14 residues in the CDR3. V shed 2 bases and J shed 1 base, with 9 bases lying between them. The DNA for the CDR3 is TGTGCCAGCAGCTTAGTGGACAGTAACTATGGCTACACCTTC. Protein sequence: CASSLVDSNYGYTF.

This chain joins TRBV19 and TRBJ1-5; 9 nucleotides match TRBD1. J lost 10 bases, V lost 4 bases, and 8 bases had no gene match. The CDR3 has 14 amino acids. CDR1 and CDR2 (germline): LNHDA, SQIVND (reference sequence). This CDR3 is CASSTGQGILPQHF. The CDR3 nucleotides read TGTGCCAGTAGTACGGGACAGGGTATCTTACCCCAGCATTTT. Drawing the rest from reference TRBV19 and TRBJ1-5, the complete variable domain is DGGITQSPKYLFRKEGQNVTLSCEQNLNHDAMYWYRQDPGQGLRLIYYSQIVNDFQKGDIAEGYSVSREKKESFPLTVTSAQKNPTAFYLCASSTGQGILPQHFGDGTRLSIL.